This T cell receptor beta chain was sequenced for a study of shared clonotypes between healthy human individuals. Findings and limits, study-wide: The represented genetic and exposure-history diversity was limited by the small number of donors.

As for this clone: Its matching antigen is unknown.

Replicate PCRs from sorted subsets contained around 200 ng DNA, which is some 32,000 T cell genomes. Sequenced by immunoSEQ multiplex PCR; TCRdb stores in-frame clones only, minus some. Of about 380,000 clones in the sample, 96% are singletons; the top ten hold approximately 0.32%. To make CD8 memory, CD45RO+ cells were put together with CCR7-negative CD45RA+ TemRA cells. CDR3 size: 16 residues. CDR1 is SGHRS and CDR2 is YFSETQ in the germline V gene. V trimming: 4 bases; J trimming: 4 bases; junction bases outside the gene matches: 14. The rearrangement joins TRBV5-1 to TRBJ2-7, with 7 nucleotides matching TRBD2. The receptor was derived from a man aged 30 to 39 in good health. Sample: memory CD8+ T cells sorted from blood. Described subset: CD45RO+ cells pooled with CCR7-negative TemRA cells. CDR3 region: CASSLGGVSSSYEQYF. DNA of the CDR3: TGCGCCAGCAGCCTGGGAGGGGTATCTAGCAGTTACGAGCAGTACTTC.